This entry is about one T cell receptor beta chain. Its antigen remains undetermined. Base qualities are not at hand, and no much larger clone is one base apart. From cysteine to phenylalanine, the CDR3 is 15 amino acids long. This entry keeps only the CDR3 DNA: 45 bases, framed from base 1. V lost 4 bases and J lost 3 bases, and the count of bases not matched to a germline gene is 6. The germline V gene encodes CDR1 SGHRS and CDR2 YFSETQ. These data originate in a study of T-cell reconstitution after alpha-beta-depleted transplantation in children (dated by TCRdb to the mid-2010s). Regarding the complete study: Using TCR repertoire profiling, the study followed T-cell immune reconstitution in a quantitative way in children after TCRalphabeta/CD19-depleted allogeneic hematopoietic cell transplantation. Paper-wide results and their limitations: The frequencies of hyperexpanded clones fell over the following months, and after one year, T-cell counts and TCRbeta diversity were mostly attributed to newly produced T cells. The high TCRbeta diversity at day 60 in some patients was ascribed to recipient T cells and intrathymic progenitors that had survived conditioning. The apparently early alphabetaT-cell count recovery about two months after transplant was reportedly dependent on only several hundred rapidly expanded clones derived from non-depleted graft cells.

Taken with the paper, the label for treatment or condition translates to: allogeneic hematopoietic cell transplantation with graft depleted of TCRalphabeta T cells and CD19 B cells. TCRalphabeta/CD19-depleted allogeneic hematopoietic cell grafts were given to the transplant recipients, all of whom were children. The receptor library was made with PCR. Sequencing instrument: Illumina HiSeq 2500. To normalize quantification of the TCRbeta repertoire, the TCR libraries were built with molecular barcoding that relied on unique molecular identifiers. The public reads were quality trimmed at Q25 with fastp and then assembled into clones with MiXCR by TCRdb, keeping productive beta chains. Every distinct CDR3 protein forms one entry, paired with its most common genes and DNA. This sample is represented by roughly 570,000 distinct CDR3 sequences; 25% to 30% of them were singletons. The top ten constitute under 45% of the sample.

The source of this sequence is a boy younger than two with Wiskott-Aldrich syndrome, due to receive a stem cell transplant. Rearrangement joined TRBV5-1 to TRBJ2-7; a stretch of 11 junction bases matches TRBD1. The source was PBMCs, collected before TCRalphabeta/CD19-depleted stem cell transplant. CDR3 reads: CASSTGTGGIYEQYF. The sequence in DNA is TGCGCCAGCAGCACCGGGACAGGGGGTATCTACGAGCAGTACTTC.